This T cell receptor beta chain was identified during a study of response to subunit inactivated influenza vaccine. This clonotype came up a few times. MiXCR, run by TCRdb on the RT-PCR reads, gives a single entry per CDR3 protein. The sample includes 450,000 to 500,000 distinct CDR3 sequences, 10% to 11% of them seen just once. The CDR3 is 12 residues long. V dropped 8 bases and J dropped 9 bases, with 16 bases sitting between them. The germline V gene encodes CDR1 LGHDT and CDR2 YNNKEL (reference sequence). The specimen comprised PBMCs from blood, sampled 45 days after vaccination. The sequence was obtained from a man in his fifties or sixties who received an inactivated influenza vaccine. The chain links TRBV3-1 to TRBJ2-5; D tentatively fits TRBD1 or TRBD2 (5 bases each). CDR3 DNA sequence: TGTGCCAGCCGTGCCGGGGCCCAGTCCCAGTACTTC. Its translation: CASRAGAQSQYF.